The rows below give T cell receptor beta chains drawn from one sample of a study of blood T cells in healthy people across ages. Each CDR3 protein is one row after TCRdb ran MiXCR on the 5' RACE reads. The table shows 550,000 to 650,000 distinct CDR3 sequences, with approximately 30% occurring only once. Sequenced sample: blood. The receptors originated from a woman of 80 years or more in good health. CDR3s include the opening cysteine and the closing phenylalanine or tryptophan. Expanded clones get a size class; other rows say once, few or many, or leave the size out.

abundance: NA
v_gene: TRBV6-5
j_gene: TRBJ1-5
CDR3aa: CASSYSWDRAQPQHF

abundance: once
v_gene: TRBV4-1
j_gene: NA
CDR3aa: CASSQIPAGGPNEQYF

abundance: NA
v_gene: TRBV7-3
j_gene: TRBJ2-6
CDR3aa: CASSKTGANVLTF

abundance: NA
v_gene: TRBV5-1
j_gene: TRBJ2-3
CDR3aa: CASSHGDRGSTDTQYF

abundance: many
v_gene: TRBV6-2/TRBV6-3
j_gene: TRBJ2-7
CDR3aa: CASSYPRGLTYEQYF

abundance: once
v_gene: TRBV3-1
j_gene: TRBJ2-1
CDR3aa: CASSRGRGLSYNEQFF

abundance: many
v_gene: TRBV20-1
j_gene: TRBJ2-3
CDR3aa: CSPYPFASGGAFGTDTQYF

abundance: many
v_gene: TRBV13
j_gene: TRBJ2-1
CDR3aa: CASSSSWGAYNEQFF

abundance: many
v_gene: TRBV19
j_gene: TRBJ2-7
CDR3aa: CASSIAGGSYEQYF

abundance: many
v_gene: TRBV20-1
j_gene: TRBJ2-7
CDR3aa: CSAPRTIYEQYF

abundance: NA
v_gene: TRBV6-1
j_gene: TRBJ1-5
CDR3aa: CASILTGPRKQPQHF

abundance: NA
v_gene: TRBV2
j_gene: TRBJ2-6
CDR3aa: CASGQPGANVRTF

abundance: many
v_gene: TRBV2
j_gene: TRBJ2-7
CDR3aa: CASRVGGASYEQYF

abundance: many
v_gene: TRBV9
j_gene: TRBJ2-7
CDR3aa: CASSVRWGGLDEQYF

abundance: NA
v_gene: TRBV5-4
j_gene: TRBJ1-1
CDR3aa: CASSQRVSPRLNTEAFF

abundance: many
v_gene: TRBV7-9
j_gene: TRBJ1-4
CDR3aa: CAGRGLPSNEKLFF

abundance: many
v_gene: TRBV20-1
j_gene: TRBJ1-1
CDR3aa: CSAPSWTGGDEAFF

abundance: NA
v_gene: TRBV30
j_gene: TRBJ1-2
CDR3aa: CAINRKTLYGYTF

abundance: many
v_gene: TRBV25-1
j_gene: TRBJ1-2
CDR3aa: CASSEYSGRGSGYTF

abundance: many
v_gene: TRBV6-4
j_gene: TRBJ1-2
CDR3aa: CASSDRADRNYGYTF

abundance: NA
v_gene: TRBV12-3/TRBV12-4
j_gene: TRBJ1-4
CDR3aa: CASSPDGTNEKRFF

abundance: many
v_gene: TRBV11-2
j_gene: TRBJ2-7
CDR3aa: CASSSWTGSDEQYF

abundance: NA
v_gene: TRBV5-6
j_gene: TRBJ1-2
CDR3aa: CASSLGQDPDGYTF

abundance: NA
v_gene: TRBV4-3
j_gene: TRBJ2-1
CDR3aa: CASSQDGTGGRVGYNEQFF

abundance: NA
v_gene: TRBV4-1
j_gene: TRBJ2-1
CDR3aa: CASSQALGLAGGDEQFF

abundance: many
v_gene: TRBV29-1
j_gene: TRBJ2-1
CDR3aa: CSVEGGRGGNLNEQFF

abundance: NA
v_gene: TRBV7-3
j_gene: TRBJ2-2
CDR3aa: CASSATGAGELFF

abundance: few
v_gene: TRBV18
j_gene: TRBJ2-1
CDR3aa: CASSRKSGGTVEQFF

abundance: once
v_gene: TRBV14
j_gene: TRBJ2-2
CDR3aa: CASSQFPRGGAPGELFF

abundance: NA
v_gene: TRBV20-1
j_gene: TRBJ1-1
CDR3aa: CSVTRTLNTEAFF

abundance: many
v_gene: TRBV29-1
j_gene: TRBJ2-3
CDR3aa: CSSTSVGGTDTQYF

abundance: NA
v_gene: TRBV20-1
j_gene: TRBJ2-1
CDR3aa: CSARDVQDYYNEQFF